A single sample is the source of the 20 T cell receptor beta chains below, sequenced in a study of T-cell reconstitution after alpha-beta-depleted transplantation in children. Unique molecular identifiers featured in how the TCRbeta library was prepared. TCRdb re-analysed the PCR reads in MiXCR, keeping a single row per CDR3 protein. The table has under 850,000 distinct CDR3 sequences, around 14% seen once. The sequencing used PBMCs, collected before TCRalphabeta/CD19-depleted stem cell transplant. Source of these receptors: a girl aged 2-10 years with congenital amegakaryocytic thrombocytopenia, due to receive a stem cell transplant.

V and J are TRBV5-1 and TRBJ2-1; D assignment may be TRBD1 or TRBD2 (5 bases each). The V gene's germline CDR1 is SGHRS and CDR2 YFSETQ. Trimming removed 0 bases from V and 5 bases from J, with 15 bases in between. The CDR3 sequence is 16 residues long. The CDR3 here is CASSLAPGTPNNEQFF. As DNA, the CDR3 is TGCGCCAGCAGCTTGGCCCCAGGGACCCCAAACAATGAGCAGTTCTTC.

This clonotype was counted ten times or more. The chain uses TRBV29-1 and TRBJ2-7; unclear D gene. V was shortened by 0 bases and J by 1 base, with 13 bases between the two germline ends. Germline V CDR1 and CDR2: SQVTM, ANQGSEA. The CDR3 has 15 residues. The DNA for the CDR3 is TGCAGCGTTGAAGATGGGTACATAGGGTCCTACGAGCAGTACTTC. Its translation is CSVEDGYIGSYEQYF.

The chain uses TRBV6-1 and TRBJ1-5, with D perhaps TRBD1 (5 bases). This CDR3 contains 15 residues. V was trimmed by 6 bases and J by 7 bases, leaving 19 bases between them. Germline-derived CDR1 and CDR2 are MNHNS and SASEGT. The CDR3 DNA is TGTGCCAGCAGCAGGGTGGGAGCCCTCGAACAGCCCCAGCATTTT. Amino acid sequence: CASSRVGALEQPQHF.

This clonotype was counted ten times or more. The chain is built from TRBV6-5 and TRBJ2-2, with D uncertain. The CDR3 totals 15 residues. Germline values: CDR1 MNHEY, CDR2 SVGAGI. V lost 3 bases, J lost 1 base, and 9 bases lay in between. The CDR3 nucleotides are TGTGCCAGCAGTTATAATCTACAGAACACCGGGGAGCTGTTTTTT. Translation: CASSYNLQNTGELFF.

This clonotype occurred many times. V gene TRBV11-2 combines with J gene TRBJ2-1; no clear D. The V and J ends lost 7 bases and 7 bases respectively, with 14 bases between them. The CDR3 covers 13 residues. CDR1 is SGHAT, CDR2 FQNNGV, per germline. As DNA, the CDR3 is TGTGCCAGCACCCCCCTGGGAAGAAATGAGCAGTTCTTC. Encoded protein: CASTPLGRNEQFF. The entire variable domain, with the rest obtained from reference TRBV11-2 and TRBJ2-1, is as follows: EAGVAQSPRYKIIEKRQSVAFWCNPISGHATLYWYQQILGQGPKLLIQFQNNGVVDDSQLPKDRFSAERLKGVDSTLKIQPAKLEDSAVYLCASTPLGRNEQFFGPGTRLTVL.

Only a few counts were recorded for this clonotype. The V and J genes are TRBV15 and TRBJ2-5; D may correspond to TRBD1 or TRBD2 (5 bases each). V was pared by 4 bases and J by 0 bases, with 12 bases between. The length of the CDR3 is 15 residues. Germline V CDR1 and CDR2: LNHNV, YYDKDF (reference sequence). CDR3 in DNA: TGTGCCACCAGCAAGGAGTGGGGGTACCAAGAGACCCAGTACTTC. As protein: CATSKEWGYQETQYF.

This clonotype was detected a few times. The chain carries TRBV3-1 and TRBJ2-5; tentatively, D is TRBD2 (5 bases). V gave up 2 bases and J gave up 0 bases, with 7 bases separating them. The V gene's germline CDR1 is LGHDT and CDR2 YNNKEL (reference sequence). The CDR3 spans 14 residues. CDR3 coding DNA: TGTGCCAGCAGCCAAACGGGGTACCAAGAGACCCAGTACTTC. Amino acids: CASSQTGYQETQYF.

This chain joins TRBV10-3 and TRBJ2-7, with 9 bases matching TRBD2. This CDR3 has 14 amino acids. CDR1 and CDR2 (germline): ENHRY, SYGVKD. The trim removed 6 bases at V and 5 bases at J, leaving 8 bases unmatched. CDR3 protein: CAISPRTSVNEQYF. CDR3 DNA sequence: TGTGCCATCAGCCCGAGGACTAGCGTCAACGAGCAGTACTTC.

V and J are TRBV15 and TRBJ1-2; a possible D gene is TRBD1 (5 bases). The germline CDR1 and CDR2 sequences are LNHNV and YYDKDF (reference sequence). This CDR3 region has 15 residues. With 0 bases removed from V and 5 bases from J, the gap between germline ends came to 13 bases. Here the CDR3 reads CATSRDELEGYGYTF. The CDR3 DNA reads as TGTGCCACCAGCAGAGATGAGCTAGAGGGGTATGGCTACACCTTC. Using reference TRBV15 and TRBJ1-2 for the parts outside the CDR3, the full variable domain is DAMVIQNPRYQVTQFGKPVTLSCSQTLNHNVMYWYQQKSSQAPKLLFHYYDKDFNNEADTPDNFQSRRPNTSFCFLDIRSPGLGDTAMYLCATSRDELEGYGYTFGSGTRLTVV.

V is TRBV2 and J is TRBJ2-3; D gene ambiguous. From germline, CDR1 is SNHLY and CDR2 FYNNEI. With 2 bases removed from V and 3 bases from J, the gap between germline ends came to 12 bases. This CDR3 is built from 15 residues. The CDR3 DNA reads TGTGCCAGCAGTGAAATAGGCCAGAAAACAGATACGCAGTATTTT. Amino acids: CASSEIGQKTDTQYF.

At least ten counts were recorded for this clonotype. The chain carries TRBV2 and TRBJ2-7; perhaps TRBD1 as D (5 bases). The V gene lost 1 base and the J gene lost 8 bases, with 6 bases spanning the gap. CDR3 length: 11 amino acids. The V gene's germline CDR1 is SNHLY and CDR2 FYNNEI. The DNA of the CDR3 is TGTGCCAGCAGTGAAGAGGGGAAGCAGTACTTC. As protein: CASSEEGKQYF.

Concerning this clonotype: This may be a read error: a much more frequent sequence differs by one nucleotide. The chain recombines TRBV12-3 or TRBV12-4 with TRBJ1-5; D is perhaps TRBD1 (5 bases). The CDR3 contains 15 residues. V lost 5 bases, J lost 6 bases, and 17 bases lay in between. CDR3 protein: CASSPRPGIIQPQHF. The CDR3 DNA sequence: TGTGCCAGCAGTCCCAGGCCAGGGATCATTCAGCCCCAGCATTTT.

This clonotype was observed a handful of times. The chain carries TRBV28 and TRBJ2-2, with D unresolved. The V gene's germline CDR1 is MDHEN and CDR2 SYDVKM. The CDR3 loop spans 15 amino acids. V lost 3 bases and J 3 bases, leaving 11 bases between the germline ends. CDR3 DNA sequence: TGTGCCAGCAGTTTCGGGTCGGTTCACACCGGGGAGCTGTTTTTT. It specifies CASSFGSVHTGELFF. Based on the CDR3 plus reference TRBV28 and TRBJ2-2, the full variable domain is DVKVTQSSRYLVKRTGEKVFLECVQDMDHENMFWYRQDPGLGLRLIYFSYDVKMKEKGDIPEGYSVSREKKERFSLILESASTNQTSMYLCASSFGSVHTGELFFGEGSRLTVL.

This clonotype occurred a few times. This chain uses TRBV15 with TRBJ1-3; D remains unclear. The CDR3 runs to 14 residues. Germline V gene sequence: CDR1 LNHNV, CDR2 YYDKDF (reference sequence). V was pared by 1 base and J by 0 bases, with 4 bases between. DNA of the CDR3: TGTGCCACCAGCAGAGTGGCCTCTGGAAACACCATATATTTT. It yields the protein CATSRVASGNTIYF.

The rearrangement joins TRBV20-1 to TRBJ2-1; D uncertain. Trimming shortened V by 1 base and J by 3 bases, and 22 bases separated the two germline ends. The CDR3 length is 18 residues. Germline V lookup: CDR1 DFQATT, CDR2 SNEGSKA (reference sequence). CDR3 coding DNA: TGCAGTGCTAGAGCCAGAGCCCCCCAGCAGCGAATCTACAATGAGCAGTTCTTC. Its translation is CSARARAPQQRIYNEQFF.

This clonotype showed up just a few times. The chain combines TRBV20-1 with TRBJ1-6; TRBD1 is a possible D gene (5 bases). V was pared by 4 bases and J by 0 bases, with 16 bases between. The CDR3 length is 17 residues. Germline V lookup: CDR1 DFQATT, CDR2 SNEGSKA (reference sequence). The CDR3 reads CSAIDAGRSSYNSPLHF. As DNA, the CDR3 is TGCAGTGCTATTGACGCAGGGCGAAGCTCCTATAATTCACCCCTCCACTTT.

This clonotype was observed at least ten times. This sequence joins TRBV5-1 and TRBJ2-1, with D unresolved. V was pared by 0 bases and J by 7 bases, with 14 bases between. The germline gives CDR1 SGHRS, CDR2 YFSETQ. The CDR3 covers 15 residues. CDR3 DNA: TGCGCCAGCAGCTTGGAGGACGGCCGGGTTAATGAGCAGTTCTTC. This encodes CASSLEDGRVNEQFF.

This clonotype was detected ten times or more. This chain uses TRBV27 with TRBJ2-1; TRBD2 agrees at 13 bases. Losses at the gene ends were 2 bases for V and 9 bases for J; bases not matched to a gene: 4. The CDR3 has 15 amino acids. The germline V gene encodes CDR1 MNHEY and CDR2 SMNVEV (reference sequence). The CDR3 DNA follows: TGTGCCAGCAGTTTAGGGACTAGCGGGACGATTGAGCAGTTCTTC. The encoded protein is CASSLGTSGTIEQFF.

The rearrangement joins TRBV5-1 to TRBJ2-1; 11 positions match TRBD2. The CDR3 extends over 17 amino acids. Unmatched junction bases numbered 12, after V lost 1 base and J lost 9 bases. Germline values: CDR1 SGHRS, CDR2 YFSETQ. The chain's CDR3 is CASSLLLAGAIGGEQFF. DNA of the CDR3: TGCGCCAGCAGCTTGCTACTAGCGGGGGCAATCGGAGGTGAGCAGTTCTTC.

This clonotype was detected many times. This chain links TRBV12-3 or TRBV12-4 with TRBJ2-2, with D possibly TRBD2 on 5 matching bases. The CDR3 contains 15 residues. The V and J ends lost 3 bases and 2 bases respectively, with 10 bases between them. In nucleotides, the CDR3 is TGTGCCAGCAGTTTGAGTAGCGCCAACACCGGGGAGCTGTTTTTT. It codes for CASSLSSANTGELFF.